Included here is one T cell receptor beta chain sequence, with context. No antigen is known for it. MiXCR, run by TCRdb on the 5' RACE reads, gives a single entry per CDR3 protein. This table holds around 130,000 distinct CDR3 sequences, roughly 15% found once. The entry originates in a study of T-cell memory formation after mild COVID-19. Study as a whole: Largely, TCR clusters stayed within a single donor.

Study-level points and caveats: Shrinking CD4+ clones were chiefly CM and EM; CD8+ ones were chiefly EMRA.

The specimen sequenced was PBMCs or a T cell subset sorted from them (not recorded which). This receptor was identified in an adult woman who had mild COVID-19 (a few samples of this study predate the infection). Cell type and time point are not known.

This CDR3 reads CASSLAQGPHYEQYF. The CDR3 DNA follows: TGTGCCAGCAGCTTAGCTCAGGGGCCACACTACGAGCAGTACTTC. V is TRBV7-9 and J is TRBJ2-7; maybe TRBD1 (6 bases). Trimming cost V 0 bases and J 3 bases, with 12 bases left between them. Germline V CDR1 and CDR2: SEHNR, FQNEAQ (reference sequence). There are 15 residues in the CDR3.